This TCR beta chain was identified during a study of T cells in Graves' hyperthyroidism and ophthalmopathy. Uncontrolled infection, other autoimmune disease, pregnancy or lactation disqualified patients from enrolment. Clinical symptoms, serum thyroxine, TRAb, thyroid ultrasound and orbital computed tomography established diagnosis. The count of this clonotype is one. Its target is unknown. One end of the junction is discordant with germline, which a read error may explain. The CDR3 length is 12 residues. Per germline, CDR1 SGHRS and CDR2 YFSETQ. Study observations and caveats: Most expanded thyroid clonotypes above 0.001 recurred in blood. In the analysis, a 13 V-J model separated ophthalmopathy from stable hyperthyroidism.

The CDR3 regions of TCR beta were amplified from RNA transcripts. The TCR CDR3 was amplified in a first-round RT-PCR using the HTBI primer set. MiXCR was run by TCRdb on the multiplex PCR reads, yielding one entry per CDR3 protein. This sample has hundreds of thousands of distinct CDR3 sequences, with over 15% found just once. The sequenced sample consisted of blood. This chain uses TRBV5-1 with TRBJ1-1; D unclear. The origin of this receptor is a woman younger than 30 with Graves' hyperthyroidism. The CDR3 region is CASSLENTEGFF. The CDR3 region has the DNA TGCGCCAGCAGTTTGGAGAACACTGAAGGTTTCTTT.